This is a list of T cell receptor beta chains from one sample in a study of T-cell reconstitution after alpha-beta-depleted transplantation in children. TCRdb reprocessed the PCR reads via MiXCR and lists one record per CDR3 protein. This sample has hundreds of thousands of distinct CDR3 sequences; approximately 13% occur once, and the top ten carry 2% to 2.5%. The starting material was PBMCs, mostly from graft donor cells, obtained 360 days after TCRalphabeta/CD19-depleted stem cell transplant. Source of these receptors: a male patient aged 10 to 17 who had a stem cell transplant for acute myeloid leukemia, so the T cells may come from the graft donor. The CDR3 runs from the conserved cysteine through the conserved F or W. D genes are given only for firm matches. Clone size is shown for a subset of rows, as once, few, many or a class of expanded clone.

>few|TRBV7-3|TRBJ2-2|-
CASGTSNTGELFF
TGTGCCTCCGGGACCTCGAACACCGGGGAGCTGTTTTTT
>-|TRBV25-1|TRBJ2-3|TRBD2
CASSPSLLAGGPDTQYF
TGTGCCAGCAGTCCCTCTCTACTAGCGGGAGGGCCAGATACGCAGTATTTT
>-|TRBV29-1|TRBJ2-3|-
CSAGGLRIFGTDTQYF
TGCAGCGCTGGTGGCCTCCGGATTTTTGGGACAGATACGCAGTATTTT
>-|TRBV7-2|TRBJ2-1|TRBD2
CASSLAVAGVFTEQFF
TGTGCCAGCAGCTTAGCTGTGGCGGGAGTATTCACTGAGCAGTTCTTC
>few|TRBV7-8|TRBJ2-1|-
CASSPLILAVYNEQFF
TGTGCCAGCAGCCCCTTGATTCTAGCTGTCTACAATGAGCAGTTCTTC
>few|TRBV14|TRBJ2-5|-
CAVGRGGVIETQYF
TGTGCCGTCGGCCGAGGTGGAGTAATAGAGACCCAGTACTTC
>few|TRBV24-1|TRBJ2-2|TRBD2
CATSGASGRLPGELFF
TGTGCCACCAGTGGGGCTAGCGGGAGGTTACCCGGGGAGCTGTTTTTT
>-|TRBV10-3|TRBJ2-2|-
CAISERSGTTNTGELFF
TGTGCCATCAGTGAGCGGTCCGGGACGACGAACACCGGGGAGCTGTTTTTT
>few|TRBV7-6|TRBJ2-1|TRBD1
CASSLGPGTGEQFF
TGTGCCAGCAGCTTAGGCCCTGGGACAGGGGAGCAGTTCTTC
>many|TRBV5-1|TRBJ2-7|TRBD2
CASSLGLAGEDEQYF
TGCGCCAGCAGCTTGGGACTAGCGGGAGAGGACGAGCAGTACTTC
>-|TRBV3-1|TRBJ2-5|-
CASSQDGWETQYF
TGTGCCAGCAGCCAAGATGGGTGGGAGACCCAGTACTTC
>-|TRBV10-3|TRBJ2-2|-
CAISEVNTGELFF
TGTGCCATCAGTGAAGTCAACACCGGGGAGCTGTTTTTT
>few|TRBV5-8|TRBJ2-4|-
CASSNFRTVAKNIQYF
TGTGCCAGCAGCAACTTTAGGACGGTAGCCAAAAACATTCAGTACTTC
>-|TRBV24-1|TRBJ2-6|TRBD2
CATSDFRGDGANVLTF
TGTGCCACCAGTGATTTTCGGGGGGATGGGGCCAACGTCCTGACTTTC
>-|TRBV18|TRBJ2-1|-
CASSPRNQGLLSSYNEQFF
TGTGCCAGCTCACCACGGAACCAGGGACTCCTTAGCTCCTACAATGAGCAGTTCTTC
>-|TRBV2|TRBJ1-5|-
CASRQGTINQPQHF
TGTGCCAGCAGACAAGGAACTATTAATCAGCCCCAGCATTTT
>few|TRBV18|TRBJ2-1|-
CASSPPMLNHEQFF
TGTGCCAGCTCACCACCGATGCTAAACCATGAGCAGTTCTTC
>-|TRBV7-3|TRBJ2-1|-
CASSLTSRIEQFF
TGTGCCAGCAGCTTGACCTCTAGGATTGAGCAGTTCTTC
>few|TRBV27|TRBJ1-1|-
CASSLSVTSRAFF
TGTGCCAGCAGTTTATCGGTGACTTCCCGGGCTTTCTTT
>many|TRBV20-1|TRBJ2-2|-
CSARVSSVTGELFF
TGCAGTGCTAGAGTGTCTAGCGTAACCGGGGAGCTGTTTTTT
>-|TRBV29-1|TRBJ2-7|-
CSVEAHSYEQYF
TGCAGCGTTGAAGCGCATTCTTACGAGCAGTACTTC
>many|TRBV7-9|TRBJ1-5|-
CASSLDSRWPQHF
TGTGCCAGCAGCCTGGACAGCCGCTGGCCCCAGCATTTT
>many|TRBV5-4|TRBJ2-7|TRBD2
CASSRSPLAGGGYEQYF
TGTGCCAGCAGCCGGTCCCCCCTAGCGGGAGGGGGATACGAGCAGTACTTC
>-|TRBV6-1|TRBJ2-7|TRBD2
CASSETSGRRYEQYF
TGTGCCAGCAGTGAGACTAGCGGGAGGAGGTACGAGCAGTACTTC
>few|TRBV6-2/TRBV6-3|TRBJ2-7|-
CASRGPLWSLRTVPYEQYF
TGTGCCAGCAGGGGGCCTCTATGGTCCCTTAGGACAGTCCCCTACGAGCAGTACTTC
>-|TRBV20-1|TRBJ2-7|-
CSATSESRGASYEQYF
TGCAGTGCTACTAGCGAGAGCCGGGGGGCCTCCTACGAGCAGTACTTC
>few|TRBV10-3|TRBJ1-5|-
CAISEKDSNQPQHF
TGTGCCATCAGTGAAAAGGATAGCAATCAGCCCCAGCATTTT
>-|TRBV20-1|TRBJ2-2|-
CSARSHGTGELFF
TGCAGTGCTAGATCCCACGGCACCGGGGAGCTGTTTTTT
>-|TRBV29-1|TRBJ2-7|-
CSVVLGLYEQYF
TGCAGCGTTGTATTGGGACTGTACGAGCAGTACTTC
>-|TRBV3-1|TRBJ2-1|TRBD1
CASSLSAGQGLGEQFF
TGTGCCAGCAGCCTAAGTGCAGGACAGGGATTAGGTGAGCAGTTCTTC
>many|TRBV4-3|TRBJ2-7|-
CASSRGQAGVYEQYF
TGCGCCAGCAGCCGAGGACAGGCGGGAGTATACGAGCAGTACTTC
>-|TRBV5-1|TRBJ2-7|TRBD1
CASSLGTGAPSFGQYF
TGCGCCAGCAGCTTGGGTACAGGGGCCCCTTCTTTCGGGCAGTACTTC
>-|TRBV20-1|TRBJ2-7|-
CSAARGEWEQYF
TGCAGTGCTGCAAGGGGGGAGTGGGAGCAGTACTTC
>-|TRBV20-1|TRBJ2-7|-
CSARDPQRVLYEQYF
TGCAGTGCTAGAGACCCTCAGCGAGTACTCTACGAGCAGTACTTC
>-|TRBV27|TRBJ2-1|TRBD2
CASCDSGRNEQFF
TGTGCCAGCTGCGACAGCGGGAGGAATGAGCAGTTCTTC
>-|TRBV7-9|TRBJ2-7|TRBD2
CASSGLGAGGSDEQYF
TGTGCCAGCAGCGGCCTTGGGGCGGGAGGGTCCGACGAGCAGTACTTC
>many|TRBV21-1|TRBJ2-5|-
CASSRSARGKTQYF
TGTGCCAGCAGCAGAAGTGCGAGGGGAAAGACCCAGTACTTC
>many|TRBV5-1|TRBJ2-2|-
CASRIGRANTGELFF
TGCGCCAGCAGGATTGGCCGGGCGAACACCGGGGAGCTGTTTTTT
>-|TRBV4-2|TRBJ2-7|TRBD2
CASSQEGEASGSMYEQYF
TGTGCCAGCAGCCAAGAAGGGGAAGCTAGCGGGAGTATGTACGAGCAGTACTTC
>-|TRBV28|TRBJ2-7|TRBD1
CASRSGTGHSYEQYF
TGTGCCAGCAGAAGCGGGACAGGGCACTCCTACGAGCAGTACTTC
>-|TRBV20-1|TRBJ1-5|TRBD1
CSAGPTGVGQPQHF
TGCAGTGCTGGCCCGACAGGGGTAGGTCAGCCCCAGCATTTT
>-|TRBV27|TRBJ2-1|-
CASSSIPTDSASEQFF
TGTGCCAGCAGTTCGATCCCGACGGACTCAGCTAGTGAGCAGTTCTTC